This T cell receptor beta chain comes out of a study of tumor and adjacent non-tumor tissue in lung cancer. The wider study: Patients comprised about eleven adenocarcinoma, a couple of squamous cell carcinoma and 1 small cell lung cancer. Patients were aged roughly 31 to 76, nine to eleven men and 5 women, stage I to III. Some 3.9 million productive TCRbeta reads were obtained per sample on average.

Study-wide points: Top 100 clones took a larger repertoire share in normal lung.

RNA was extracted from bulk tissue without any cell sorting. The normal lung tissue was taken more than 3 cm from the tumor edge. About this clonotype itself: Its target is unknown. A much larger clonotype is one base distant, so this may be a read error.

The CDR3 spans 15 residues. The ends were cut back, 0 bases at V and 5 bases at J, with 14 bases in the middle. Germline CDR1 DFQATT, CDR2 SNEGSKA (reference sequence). Three rounds of nested PCR, following a modified ARM-PCR protocol, produced the TCRbeta library. Via MiXCR, TCRdb re-called the multiplex PCR reads, giving one row per CDR3 protein. There are 40,000 to 60,000 distinct CDR3 sequences in the sample; under 75% occur only once, and approximately 30% lies in the top ten. The V call is TRBV20-1, the J call TRBJ2-1, with D maybe TRBD2 (5 bases). Specimen: distant non-tumor lung tissue. The sequence was obtained from a woman in her sixties or seventies with non-small cell lung cancer. In DNA form, the CDR3 reads TGCAGTGCTAGAGATATTACTAGAGGAGACAATGAGCAGTTCTTC. This codes for CSARDITRGDNEQFF.